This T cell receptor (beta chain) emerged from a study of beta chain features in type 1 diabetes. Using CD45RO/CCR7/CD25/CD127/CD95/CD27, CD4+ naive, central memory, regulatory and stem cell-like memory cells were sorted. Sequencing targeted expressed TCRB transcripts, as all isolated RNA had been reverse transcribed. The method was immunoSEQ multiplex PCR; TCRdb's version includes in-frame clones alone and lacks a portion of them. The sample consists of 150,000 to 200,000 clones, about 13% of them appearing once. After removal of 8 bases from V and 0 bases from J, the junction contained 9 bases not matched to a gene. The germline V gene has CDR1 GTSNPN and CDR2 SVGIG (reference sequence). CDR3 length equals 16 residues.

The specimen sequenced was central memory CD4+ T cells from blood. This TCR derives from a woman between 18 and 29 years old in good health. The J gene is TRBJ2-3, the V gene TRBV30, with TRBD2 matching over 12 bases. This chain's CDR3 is CAAPGTSGSSTDTQYF. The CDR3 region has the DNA TGTGCCGCTCCCGGGACTAGCGGGTCTAGCACAGATACGCAGTATTTT.